This T cell receptor (beta chain) stems from a study of shared clonotypes between healthy human individuals. For unsorted samples, genomic DNA was extracted from around 88 million PBMCs. In the study's own analysis: Junction-only sequences produced by ImmunoSEQ had no quality scores, so filtering differed. The repertoire was sequenced with immunoSEQ multiplex PCR; TCRdb's copy has only in-frame clones and lacks some. From that table come the V and J calls and clone size; the DNA was used to work out D and trimming. The table has roughly 500,000 clones, more than 75% seen once. The CDR3 consists of 14 residues. V shed 0 bases and J shed 9 bases, with 15 bases lying between them. The germline CDR1 and CDR2 sequences are GTSNPN and SVGIG (reference sequence).

The J gene is TRBJ2-4, the V gene TRBV30; D may correspond to TRBD1 or TRBD2 (7 bases each). This clonotype was sampled from a woman aged 35 to 49 in good health. Some clones in this sample may be carry-over from other donors' samples. The specimen was PBMCs. For the CDR3, the DNA is TGTGCCTGGAGTGTCTCCTCAGGGGGGGGCATTCAGTACTTC. Translated: CAWSVSSGGGIQYF.